Sequencing of this T cell receptor (beta chain) was carried out in a study of control samples from healthy donors and cancer patients. The table came from immunoSEQ multiplex PCR; TCRdb's copy has only in-frame clones and leaves some out. Among 150,000 to 200,000 clones listed, 75% to 95% were seen once. This clone was found many times. CDR3 length: 15 amino acids. Per germline, CDR1 MNHNS and CDR2 SASEGT. V lost 1 base and J lost 0, with 9 bases in between. The material sequenced was blood. This receptor was taken from a woman in her 40s in good health. The genes are TRBV6-1 and TRBJ1-1; D is perhaps TRBD1 (5 bases). The CDR3 DNA follows: TGTGCCAGCAGTGAAGGGGGGGAGATGAACACTGAAGCTTTCTTT. Residues: CASSEGGEMNTEAFF.